The T cell receptor beta chain under discussion was sequenced for a study of cytomegalovirus exposure and HLA in healthy donors. This clone was observed a few times. Its cognate antigen is unknown. The CDR3 sequence is 14 residues long. CDR1 SGHRS and CDR2 YFSETQ come from the germline V gene. J was trimmed by 2 bases and V by 6 bases; bases with no gene match: 8. Researchers ran the PCR with 60 Vbeta and 13 Jbeta primers. Libraries were prepared by immunoSEQ multiplex PCR; TCRdb keeps only in-frame clonotypes and omits some of them. This sample yields around 130,000 clones, of which around three quarters are seen a single time; about 2% belongs to the top ten. Overall study results and limits: Cytomegalovirus-associated TCR beta chains were listed, numbering roughly 150. Trimming of TCR beta V- and J-genes showed a link, identified in a later analysis, to a missense DCLRE1C variant. Earlier findings revealed that most TCR beta V segments proved productive either about 90% or about 30% of the time. In vitro checks showed that a few CMV-associated chains really do target CMV antigens.

The sequenced sample was PBMCs. The receptor's source is a man aged 18 to 30 in good health and CMV-seronegative. The V and J genes are TRBV5-1 and TRBJ2-7; 7 bases map to TRBD1. The CDR3 loop is CASNPGQTTYEQYF. DNA of the CDR3: TGCGCCAGCAATCCGGGACAGACAACCTACGAGCAGTACTTC. The entire variable domain, with the rest obtained from reference TRBV5-1 and TRBJ2-7, is as follows: KAGVTQTPRYLIKTRGQQVTLSCSPISGHRSVSWYQQTPGQGLQFLFEYFSETQRNKGNFPGRFSGRQFSNSRSEMNVSTLELGDSALYLCASNPGQTTYEQYFGPGTRLTVT.